This T cell receptor (beta chain) originates from a study of shared clonotypes between healthy human individuals. Broader study findings: Investigators collected only blood, and repertoires in tissues likely differ.

Ten or more counts support this clone. What it binds is unknown. Clones were read by immunoSEQ multiplex PCR, and TCRdb kept only the in-frame ones, dropping some. The profile shows about 680,000 clones, around 72% of them singletons. Subsets obtained from CD4+ cells comprised CD45RA+ naive and CD45RA-negative memory cells. The V end lost 4 bases, the J end lost 1 base, and 7 bases lay between the germline ends. Germline loops: CDR1 MNHEY, CDR2 SVGAGI. This CDR3 is built from 14 residues. This sequence joins TRBV6-5 and TRBJ2-2; no clear D. This TCR was recovered from a woman aged 25-40 years in good health. Sequencing was carried out using memory CD4+ T cells sorted from blood. Subset described: CD45RA-negative fraction. For the CDR3, the DNA is TGTGCCAGCAGTTCCCGATGGAACACCGGGGAGCTGTTTTTT. Its protein is CASSSRWNTGELFF.